The next 28 T cell receptor beta chains were all read from a single sample in a study of blood T cells in healthy people across ages. The second PCR ran about 6 to 11 cycles with a sample-barcoded 5' primer and J-beta primers. TCRdb re-derived calls from the 5' RACE reads in MiXCR, one entry per CDR3 protein. The repertoire holds about 720,000 distinct CDR3 sequences, with 22% as singletons. Sequencing was done on a sample of blood. These receptors came from a man between 65 and 79 years old in good health.

This clonotype was seen only a few times. The gene calls are TRBV7-2 and TRBJ2-2; D possibly corresponds to TRBD2 (6 bases). With 2 bases removed from V and 5 bases from J, the gap between germline ends came to 12 bases. Germline V CDR1 and CDR2: SGHTA, FQGNSA. The CDR3 runs to 15 residues. In DNA form, the CDR3 reads TGTGCCAGCAGCTTACACTTGGGGGGAACCGGGGAGCTGTTTTTT. It translates to CASSLHLGGTGELFF.

The genes are TRBV10-3 and TRBJ1-1; D is perhaps TRBD1 (5 bases). The germline CDR1 and CDR2 sequences are ENHRY and SYGVKD. V was clipped by 10 bases and J by 3 bases, with 12 bases between them. The CDR3 totals 12 residues. This CDR3 reads CASFDSYTEAFF. The CDR3 DNA reads TGTGCCAGCTTCGACAGTTACACTGAAGCTTTCTTT.

This clonotype was counted ten times or more. The chain recombines TRBV3-1 with TRBJ2-6, with D uncertain. This CDR3 contains 16 residues. The V and J ends lost 8 bases and 2 bases respectively, with 16 bases between them. The germline CDR1 and CDR2 sequences are LGHDT and YNNKEL (reference sequence). In DNA form, the CDR3 reads TGTGCCAGCTCCTCCCTTAAGGTGGCTGGGGCCAACGTCCTGACTTTC. This sequence encodes CASSSLKVAGANVLTF. Using reference TRBV3-1 and TRBJ2-6 for the parts outside the CDR3, the full variable domain is DTAVSQTPKYLVTQMGNDKSIKCEQNLGHDTMYWYKQDSKKFLKIMFSYNNKELIINETVPNRFSPKSPDKAHLNLHINSLELGDSAVYFCASSSLKVAGANVLTFGAGSRLTVL.

This clonotype was found a few times. V usage is TRBV13 and J usage is TRBJ2-7; D not resolved. The CDR3 runs 12 residues. V lost 1 base and J lost 4, with 5 bases in between. Germline-derived CDR1 and CDR2 are PRHDT and FYEKMQ (reference sequence). CDR3 DNA: TGTGCCAGCAGCTTAGCGTGGTACGAGCAGTACTTC. This translates into CASSLAWYEQYF.

CDR3 region: CASSQGPREYNEQFF. For the CDR3, the DNA is TGTGCCAGCAGCCAGGGGCCGCGGGAGTACAATGAGCAGTTCTTC. This rearrangement joins TRBV14 to TRBJ2-1, with 7 bases matching TRBD2. Germline loops: CDR1 SGHDN, CDR2 FVKESK. The CDR3 runs to 15 residues. Trimming took 3 bases from V and 4 from J; bases not matched to a gene: 6.

The chain links TRBV18 to TRBJ2-1; the match to TRBD1 covers 11 bases. This CDR3 has 17 residues. V gave up 3 bases and J gave up 5 bases; unmatched junction bases: 9. Per the germline V gene, CDR1 is KGHSH and CDR2 is LQKENI. This CDR3 is CASSPNIRDRGNNEQFF. Written as DNA, the CDR3 is TGTGCCAGCTCACCTAATATCCGGGACAGGGGGAACAATGAGCAGTTCTTC.

This clonotype was seen a handful of times. CDR3 in DNA: TGTGCCAGCAGTTTAACCCAGGGAGGGACCTACGAGCAGTACTTC. Translation: CASSLTQGGTYEQYF. J is TRBJ2-7 and V is TRBV28; 7 positions match TRBD2. Per the germline V gene, CDR1 is MDHEN and CDR2 is SYDVKM. The CDR3 has 15 amino acids. Trimming cost V 2 bases and J 2 bases; bases outside gene matches: 6.

This rearrangement joins TRBV5-1 to TRBJ1-6; D is unresolved. The CDR3 covers 14 residues. CDR1 SGHRS and CDR2 YFSETQ come from the germline V gene. With 0 bases removed from V and 5 bases from J, the gap between germline ends came to 6 bases. CDR3 loop: CASSLGEDNSPLHF. CDR3 bases: TGCGCCAGCAGCTTGGGGGAAGATAATTCACCCCTCCACTTT. Together with reference TRBV5-1 and TRBJ1-6, the CDR3 gives the full variable domain: KAGVTQTPRYLIKTRGQQVTLSCSPISGHRSVSWYQQTPGQGLQFLFEYFSETQRNKGNFPGRFSGRQFSNSRSEMNVSTLELGDSALYLCASSLGEDNSPLHFGNGTRLTVT.

The chain is built from TRBV6-6 and TRBJ1-1, with 9 nucleotides matching TRBD1. The V gene end was trimmed by 4 bases and the J gene end by 0 bases; junction bases not matched to a gene: 9. The CDR3 loop spans 17 amino acids. Germline CDR1 MNHNY, CDR2 SVGAGI (reference sequence). In DNA, the CDR3 is TGTGCCAGCAGTTCAACAGGGGGCTTTACCATGAACACTGAAGCTTTCTTT. Its protein product is CASSSTGGFTMNTEAFF.

This clonotype was counted only a few times. The rearrangement joins TRBV12-3 or TRBV12-4 to TRBJ2-5; TRBD2 agrees at 9 bases. The J call may be faulty, since TRBJ2-1 better matches the DNA end. The length of the CDR3 is 16 residues. The CDR3 reads CASSSFGSGGIGEQFF. In DNA form, the CDR3 reads TGTGCCAGCAGTTCCTTTGGGAGCGGGGGGATTGGTGAGCAGTTCTTC.

V gene TRBV20-1 combines with J gene TRBJ1-2, with 8 bases identical to TRBD1. The junction had 5 bases not matched to a gene; V was cut back by 0 bases and J by 8 bases. This CDR3 contains 13 residues. Germline V gene lookup returns CDR1 DFQATT and CDR2 SNEGSKA (reference sequence). The chain's CDR3 is CSARDGQGRGYTF. CDR3 nucleotide sequence: TGCAGTGCTAGAGATGGACAGGGCAGGGGCTACACCTTC.

About this clonotype itself: The junction departs from the called germline gene at one end, perhaps through a read error. The chain links TRBV27 to TRBJ2-5; 10 bases match TRBD2. The germline V gene has CDR1 MNHEY and CDR2 SMNVEV (reference sequence). The CDR3 spans 12 residues. CDR3 loop: CASSQPGLATFF. CDR3 sequence (DNA): TGTGCCAGCAGTCAACCGGGACTAGCGACCTTCTTC.

The sample holds a few counts of this clonotype. The chain links TRBV6-4 to TRBJ2-7, with D tentatively TRBD1 (6 bases). This CDR3 is built from 14 residues. Between the trimmed V and J ends, which lost 2 bases and 4 bases, there was a span of 12 bases. Germline assignment: CDR1 MRHNA and CDR2 SNTAGT. CDR3 sequence (DNA): TGTGCCAGCAGTGACGATAGGACAGCATACGAGCAGTACGTC. Residues: CASSDDRTAYEQYV.

CDR3 amino acids: CASSLGLGQITADTQYF. The DNA for the CDR3 is TGTGCCAGCAGTCTCGGGCTGGGACAGATAACAGCAGATACGCAGTATTTT. This sequence joins TRBV12-3 or TRBV12-4 and TRBJ2-3; 7 positions match TRBD1. Germline trimming cut 5 bases from V and 4 bases from J; bases unmatched to any gene: 15. The CDR3 loop spans 17 amino acids.

This clonotype was detected a few times. This chain uses TRBV20-1 with TRBJ2-4, with D perhaps matching TRBD2 (5 bases). Trimming removed 6 bases at V and 6 bases at J, with 9 bases between. The germline gives CDR1 DFQATT, CDR2 SNEGSKA (reference sequence). There are 11 residues in the CDR3. The CDR3 nucleotides read TGCAGTGCCCCTACTAGAAACATTCAGTACTTC. The encoded protein is CSAPTRNIQYF.

In its sample, this clonotype was seen a few times. The rearrangement links TRBV14 to TRBJ2-1, with 8 bases fitting TRBD2. The DNA end is more similar to TRBJ2-5, so the J call may be wrong. CDR1 and CDR2 (germline): SGHDN, FVKESK. The CDR3 length is 15 residues. The CDR3 sequence: CASSQGAGVMETQYF. The CDR3 DNA follows: TGTGCCAGCAGCCAAGGAGCGGGAGTGATGGAGACCCAGTACTTC.

The chain couples TRBV20-1 to TRBJ2-1; D perhaps matches TRBD1 (6 bases). Per the germline V gene, CDR1 is DFQATT and CDR2 is SNEGSKA (reference sequence). The CDR3 runs 13 residues. V lost 6 bases, J lost 5 bases, and 14 bases lay in between. CDR3 amino acids: CSALREGDNEQFF. The CDR3 DNA follows: TGCAGTGCCCTTCGAGAGGGGGACAATGAGCAGTTCTTC.

The rearrangement links TRBV4-3 to TRBJ2-7; 12 bases line up with TRBD2. The DNA end lines up better with TRBJ2-5; the J call may be wrong. The CDR3 runs 16 residues. CDR1 and CDR2 (germline): LGHNA, YSLEER. For the CDR3, the DNA is TGCGCCAGCAGCCAAGAAAGGACTAGCGGGGTGGGGACCCAGTACTTC. Amino acids: CASSQERTSGVGTQYF.

As DNA, the CDR3 is TGCAGTGCTCTACTAGGGGTGAGAGGTGATACGCAGTATTTT. Amino acid sequence: CSALLGVRGDTQYF. V is TRBV20-1 and J is TRBJ2-3; D could derive from TRBD1 or TRBD2 (5 bases each). This CDR3 comprises 14 residues. Germline CDR1 and CDR2: DFQATT and SNEGSKA (reference sequence). The V gene lost 5 bases and the J gene lost 6 bases, with 18 bases spanning the gap.

As regards this clonotype: This may stem from a read error, because a much larger clone lies one nucleotide away. V and J are TRBV20-1 and TRBJ2-2; D unclear. The CDR3 totals 12 residues. Germline assignment: CDR1 DFQATT and CDR2 SNEGSKA (reference sequence). V gave up 6 bases and J gave up 5 bases, with 10 bases separating them. The CDR3, as DNA: TGCAGTGCCCCACATCAGACCGGGGAGCTGTTTTTT. As protein: CSAPHQTGELFF.

This sequence joins TRBV7-3 and TRBJ2-6; D is perhaps TRBD2 (5 bases). V was clipped by 0 bases and J by 2 bases, with 8 bases between them. The CDR3 contains 16 residues. The V gene's germline CDR1 is SGHTA and CDR2 FQGTGA. This chain's CDR3 is CASSLTPSPGANVLTF. The CDR3 bases are TGTGCCAGCAGCTTAACCCCTAGCCCTGGGGCCAACGTCCTGACTTTC.

This chain uses TRBV18 with TRBJ1-1; D is ambiguous. This CDR3 contains 14 residues. Germline CDR1 KGHSH, CDR2 LQKENI. Trimming removed 2 bases from V and 3 bases from J, with 10 bases in between. The DNA of the CDR3 is TGTGCCAGCTCACCAGATGACCGGGACACTGAAGCTTTCTTT. It is translated as CASSPDDRDTEAFF.

For the CDR3, the DNA is TGCGCCAGCAGCTTGGGGCACCGGAACACTGAAGCTTTCTTT. Its protein product is CASSLGHRNTEAFF. The chain uses TRBV5-1 and TRBJ1-1; D remains unclear. Germline lookup yields CDR1 SGHRS and CDR2 YFSETQ. The V and J ends lost 0 bases and 1 base respectively, with 7 bases between them. The CDR3 contains 14 residues.

The rearrangement joins TRBV24-1 to TRBJ2-2; 11 positions match TRBD1. Germline V lookup: CDR1 KGHDR, CDR2 SFDVKD. V gave up 5 bases and J gave up 2 bases; unmatched junction bases: 9. The CDR3 has 18 amino acids. CDR3 sequence (DNA): TGTGCCACCAGTGGAAGGACAGGGGGCGTCGTTAACACCGGGGAGCTGTTTTTT. It yields the protein CATSGRTGGVVNTGELFF.

The rearrangement links TRBV6-5 to TRBJ2-7; the D gene could be TRBD1 or TRBD2 (5 bases each). V lost 2 bases and J 2 bases, leaving 10 bases between the germline ends. CDR1 is MNHEY and CDR2 is SVGAGI in the germline V gene. The CDR3 loop spans 14 amino acids. The CDR3 coding sequence is TGTGCCAGCAGTTACGCCGAGGGACCCTACGAGCAGTACTTC. This encodes CASSYAEGPYEQYF.

The rearrangement joins TRBV12-3 or TRBV12-4 to TRBJ1-2; D is perhaps TRBD1 (6 bases). The V end was cut by 6 bases, the J end by 7 bases, with 18 bases between. The CDR3 spans 14 residues. CDR3 region: CASSPADRLGGYTF. The CDR3, as DNA: TGTGCCAGCAGCCCAGCCGACAGGCTCGGTGGCTACACCTTC.

The chain recombines TRBV28 with TRBJ2-7; 10 bases are shared with TRBD1. The junction had 8 bases not matched to a gene; V was cut back by 6 bases and J by 3 bases. Germline CDR1 and CDR2: MDHEN and SYDVKM. The CDR3 has 15 residues. CDR3 protein: CASRSGTGALYEQYF. CDR3 in DNA: TGTGCCAGCAGGTCCGGGACAGGGGCCCTCTACGAGCAGTACTTC. Full variable domain (outside the CDR3, taken from reference TRBV28 and TRBJ2-7): DVKVTQSSRYLVKRTGEKVFLECVQDMDHENMFWYRQDPGLGLRLIYFSYDVKMKEKGDIPEGYSVSREKKERFSLILESASTNQTSMYLCASRSGTGALYEQYFGPGTRLTVT.

The gene calls are TRBV7-2 and TRBJ1-2; D perhaps matches TRBD1 (5 bases). Trimming took off 5 bases at V and 5 bases at J, with 12 bases between the two ends. From germline, CDR1 is SGHTA and CDR2 FQGNSA. The CDR3 is 13 residues long. As DNA, the CDR3 is TGTGCCAGCAGCCCCGAAGGGGTTTATGGCTACACCTTC. This sequence encodes CASSPEGVYGYTF.